This note documents a single T cell receptor beta chain sequence. These data originate in a study of CD8 T cells in ankylosing spondylitis. TCRdb reanalysed the 5' RACE reads using MiXCR and keeps one entry per CDR3 protein. The sample holds approximately 110,000 distinct CDR3 sequences, less than 25% seen once. The sample comprised synovial fluid, either unsorted or a sorted T cell fraction (not recorded which). The TCR originated in a male donor with ankylosing spondylitis.

The CDR3 reads CATSRDVNTEAFF. The DNA of the CDR3 is TGTGCCACCAGCAGAGATGTGAACACTGAAGCTTTCTTT. The gene calls are TRBV15 and TRBJ1-1, with D hard to call. Germline V lookup: CDR1 LNHNV, CDR2 YYDKDF (reference sequence). The V end lost 0 bases, the J end lost 0 bases, and 2 bases lay between the germline ends. The CDR3 contains 13 residues.